A selection of T cell receptor beta chains follows, all from one sample in a study of blood T cell repertoires in COVID-19. Some clones are missing from TCRdb's copy, which holds only in-frame ones; the method was immunoSEQ multiplex PCR. Of 350,000 to 400,000 clones in the sample, 91% are singletons; the top ten hold about 0.9%. Material for sequencing was PBMCs or T cells enriched from blood (not recorded which). The receptors were gathered from a woman aged 40 to 50 who had been exposed to COVID-19. CDR3s include the opening cysteine and the closing phenylalanine or tryptophan. A D gene is named only where the DNA matches it firmly. Some rows have no size entry. The others give once, few or many, or a class for an expanded clone.

V gene: TRBV7-2; J gene: TRBJ1-2; D gene: NA; clone size: NA; CDR3 protein: CAVATGVLYGYTF; CDR3 DNA: TGTGCCGTCGCGACAGGCGTCCTCTATGGCTACACCTTC
V gene: TRBV29-1; J gene: TRBJ2-7; D gene: NA; clone size: NA; CDR3 protein: CSVRTGVGEQYF; CDR3 DNA: TGCAGCGTGCGGACCGGGGTAGGCGAGCAGTACTTC
V gene: TRBV6-5; J gene: TRBJ2-1; D gene: TRBD1; clone size: NA; CDR3 protein: CASSLFTGAYNEQFF; CDR3 DNA: TGTGCCAGCAGTTTGTTCACAGGGGCGTACAATGAGCAGTTCTTC
V gene: TRBV3-1/TRBV3-2; J gene: TRBJ2-1; D gene: NA; clone size: few; CDR3 protein: CASSQDHLIGEQFF; CDR3 DNA: TGTGCCAGCAGCCAAGATCATCTGATCGGTGAGCAGTTCTTC
V gene: TRBV7-8; J gene: TRBJ1-3; D gene: NA; clone size: NA; CDR3 protein: CASSLGGVRGSGNTIYF; CDR3 DNA: TGTGCCAGCAGCTTAGGAGGGGTCAGGGGCTCTGGAAACACCATATATTTT
V gene: TRBV5-1; J gene: TRBJ1-3; D gene: NA; clone size: NA; CDR3 protein: CASSWETGNTIYF; CDR3 DNA: TGCGCCAGCAGCTGGGAGACAGGAAACACCATATATTTT
V gene: TRBV5-1; J gene: TRBJ1-3; D gene: NA; clone size: NA; CDR3 protein: CASTPTGFSGNTIYF; CDR3 DNA: TGCGCCAGCACCCCGACGGGTTTCTCTGGAAACACCATATATTTT
V gene: TRBV11-3; J gene: TRBJ1-2; D gene: TRBD1; clone size: NA; CDR3 protein: CASSLDVMTGCDGYTF; CDR3 DNA: TGTGCCAGCAGCTTAGATGTTATGACAGGGTGCGATGGCTACACCTTC
V gene: TRBV5-1; J gene: TRBJ1-6; D gene: NA; clone size: NA; CDR3 protein: CASSWDISSSPLHF; CDR3 DNA: TGCGCCAGCAGTTGGGACATAAGCAGTTCACCCCTCCACTTT
V gene: TRBV5-1; J gene: TRBJ2-3; D gene: TRBD1; clone size: NA; CDR3 protein: CASGTGDTDTQYF; CDR3 DNA: TGCGCCAGCGGAACAGGGGACACAGATACGCAGTATTTT
V gene: TRBV5-8; J gene: TRBJ2-3; D gene: TRBD2; clone size: NA; CDR3 protein: CASSAGLANTDTQYF; CDR3 DNA: TGTGCCAGCAGCGCGGGACTAGCGAACACAGATACGCAGTATTTT
V gene: TRBV5-3; J gene: TRBJ2-5; D gene: TRBD1; clone size: NA; CDR3 protein: CARSVDGPGQEQETQYF; CDR3 DNA: TGTGCCAGAAGCGTTGATGGACCGGGACAGGAGCAAGAGACCCAGTACTTC
V gene: TRBV10-2; J gene: TRBJ1-6; D gene: NA; clone size: NA; CDR3 protein: CASSEERAPVSPLHF; CDR3 DNA: TGCGCCAGCAGTGAAGAGAGGGCACCAGTCTCACCCCTCCACTTT
V gene: TRBV7-8; J gene: TRBJ2-7; D gene: TRBD1; clone size: many; CDR3 protein: CASSSRPGTPSRGHEQYF; CDR3 DNA: TGTGCCAGCAGCTCTCGCCCCGGGACCCCGAGCAGGGGGCACGAGCAGTACTTC
V gene: TRBV13; J gene: TRBJ2-7; D gene: TRBD1; clone size: NA; CDR3 protein: CASSPGPGQQSYEQYF; CDR3 DNA: TGTGCCAGCAGCCCCGGCCCGGGACAGCAGTCCTACGAGCAGTACTTC
V gene: TRBV25-1; J gene: TRBJ2-3; D gene: NA; clone size: NA; CDR3 protein: CASSETPRQYF; CDR3 DNA: TGTGCCAGCAGTGAAACCCCTAGGCAGTATTTT
V gene: TRBV25-1; J gene: TRBJ2-7; D gene: TRBD1; clone size: NA; CDR3 protein: CASSGNRDRAYEQYF; CDR3 DNA: TGTGCCAGCAGTGGGAACCGGGACAGGGCTTACGAGCAGTACTTC
V gene: TRBV19; J gene: TRBJ1-1; D gene: TRBD1; clone size: once; CDR3 protein: CASSEGGQGISVNTEAFF; CDR3 DNA: TGTGCCAGTAGTGAGGGGGGACAGGGCATTAGCGTGAACACTGAAGCTTTCTTT
V gene: TRBV5-1; J gene: TRBJ1-5; D gene: NA; clone size: NA; CDR3 protein: CASSSDGVAQHF; CDR3 DNA: TGCGCCAGCAGTTCTGACGGGGTGGCCCAGCATTTT
V gene: TRBV10-1; J gene: TRBJ2-3; D gene: TRBD2; clone size: NA; CDR3 protein: CASSEKLAGGPLPDTQYF; CDR3 DNA: TGCGCCAGCAGTGAGAAACTAGCGGGAGGGCCACTTCCAGATACGCAGTATTTT
V gene: TRBV7-9; J gene: TRBJ1-3; D gene: NA; clone size: NA; CDR3 protein: CASSFGGTRNTIYF; CDR3 DNA: TGTGCCAGCAGCTTCGGCGGTACTCGAAACACCATATATTTT
V gene: TRBV5-1; J gene: TRBJ2-2; D gene: TRBD2; clone size: NA; CDR3 protein: CASSRSSGGTNTGELFF; CDR3 DNA: TGCGCCAGCAGCCGTTCTAGCGGGGGGACAAACACCGGGGAGCTGTTTTTT
V gene: TRBV12-5; J gene: TRBJ1-6; D gene: NA; clone size: NA; CDR3 protein: CASGTDRGGANSPLHF; CDR3 DNA: TGTGCTAGTGGTACCGATAGGGGGGGCGCGAATTCACCCCTCCACTTT
V gene: TRBV6-2/TRBV6-3; J gene: TRBJ1-1; D gene: NA; clone size: NA; CDR3 protein: CASSYAVMNTEAFF; CDR3 DNA: TGTGCCAGCAGTTACGCGGTCATGAACACTGAAGCTTTCTTT
V gene: TRBV6-6; J gene: TRBJ2-7; D gene: TRBD1; clone size: NA; CDR3 protein: CASSYYLRQGAYEQYF; CDR3 DNA: TGTGCCAGCAGTTACTACCTCCGACAGGGGGCCTACGAGCAGTACTTC
V gene: TRBV6-5; J gene: TRBJ1-1; D gene: TRBD1; clone size: few; CDR3 protein: CASSTLQGAGTEAFF; CDR3 DNA: TGTGCCAGCAGTACCTTGCAGGGGGCAGGGACTGAAGCTTTCTTT
V gene: TRBV13; J gene: TRBJ2-2; D gene: TRBD2; clone size: NA; CDR3 protein: CASSSLASGELFF; CDR3 DNA: TGTGCCAGCAGCTCACTAGCGTCCGGGGAGCTGTTTTTT